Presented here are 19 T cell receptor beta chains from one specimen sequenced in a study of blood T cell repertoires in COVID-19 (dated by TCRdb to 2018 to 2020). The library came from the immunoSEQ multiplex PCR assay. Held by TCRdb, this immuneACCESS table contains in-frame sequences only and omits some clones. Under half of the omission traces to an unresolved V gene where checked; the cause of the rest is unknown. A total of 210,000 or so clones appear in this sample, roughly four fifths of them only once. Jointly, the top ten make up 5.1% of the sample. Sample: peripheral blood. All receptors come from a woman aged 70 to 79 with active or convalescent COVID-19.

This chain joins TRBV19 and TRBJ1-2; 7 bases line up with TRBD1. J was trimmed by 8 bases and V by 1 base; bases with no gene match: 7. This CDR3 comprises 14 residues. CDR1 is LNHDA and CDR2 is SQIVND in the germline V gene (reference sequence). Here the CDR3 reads CASSIGTGEDGYTF. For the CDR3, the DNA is TGTGCCAGTAGTATAGGAACAGGGGAAGACGGCTACACCTTC.

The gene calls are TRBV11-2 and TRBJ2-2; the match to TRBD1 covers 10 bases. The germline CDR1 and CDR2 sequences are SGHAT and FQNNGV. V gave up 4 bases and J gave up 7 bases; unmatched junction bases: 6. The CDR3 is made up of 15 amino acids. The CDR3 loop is CASSSWTGGDGELFF. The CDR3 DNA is TGTGCCAGCAGCTCCTGGACAGGGGGGGACGGGGAGCTGTTTTTT.

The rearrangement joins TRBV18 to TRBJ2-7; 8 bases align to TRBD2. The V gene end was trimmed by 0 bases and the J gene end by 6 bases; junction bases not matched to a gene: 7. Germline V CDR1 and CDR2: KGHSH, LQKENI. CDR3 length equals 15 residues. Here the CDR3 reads CASSPPQTSVTEQYF. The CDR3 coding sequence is TGTGCCAGCTCACCACCACAGACTAGCGTAACCGAGCAGTACTTC.

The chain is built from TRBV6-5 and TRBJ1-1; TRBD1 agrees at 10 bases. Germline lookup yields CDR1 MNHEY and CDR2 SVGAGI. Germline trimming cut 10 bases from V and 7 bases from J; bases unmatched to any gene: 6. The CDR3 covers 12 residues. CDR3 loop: CATSRTGGEAFF. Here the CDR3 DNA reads TGTGCCACCAGCCGGACAGGGGGTGAAGCTTTCTTT.

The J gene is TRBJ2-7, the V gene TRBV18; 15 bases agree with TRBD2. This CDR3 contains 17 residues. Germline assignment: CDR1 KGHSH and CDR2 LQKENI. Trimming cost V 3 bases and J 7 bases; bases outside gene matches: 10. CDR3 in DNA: TGTGCCAGCTCACCCCCGGGACTAGCGGGAGGTCTAGGGGAGCAGTACTTC. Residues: CASSPPGLAGGLGEQYF.

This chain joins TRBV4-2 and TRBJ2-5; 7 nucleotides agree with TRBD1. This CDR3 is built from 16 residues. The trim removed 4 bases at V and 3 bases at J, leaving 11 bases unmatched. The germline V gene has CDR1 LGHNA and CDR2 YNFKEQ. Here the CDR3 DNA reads TGTGCCAGCAGCCGAGCCTTGATTACAGGGGAAGAGACCCAGTACTTC. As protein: CASSRALITGEETQYF.

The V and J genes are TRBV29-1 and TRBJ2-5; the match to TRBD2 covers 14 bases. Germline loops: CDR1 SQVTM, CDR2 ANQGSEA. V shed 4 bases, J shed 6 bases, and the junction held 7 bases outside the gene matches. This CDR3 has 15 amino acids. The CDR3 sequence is CSVGGTSGSIKTQYF. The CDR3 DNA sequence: TGCAGCGTTGGGGGGACTAGCGGGAGTATCAAGACCCAGTACTTC.

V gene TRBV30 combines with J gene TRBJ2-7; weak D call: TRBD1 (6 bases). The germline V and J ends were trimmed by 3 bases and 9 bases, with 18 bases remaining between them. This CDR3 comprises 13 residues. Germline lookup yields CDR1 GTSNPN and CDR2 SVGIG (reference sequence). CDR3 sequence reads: CAWSPGTPRPQYF. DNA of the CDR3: TGTGCCTGGAGCCCCGGGACACCGCGGCCGCAGTACTTC.

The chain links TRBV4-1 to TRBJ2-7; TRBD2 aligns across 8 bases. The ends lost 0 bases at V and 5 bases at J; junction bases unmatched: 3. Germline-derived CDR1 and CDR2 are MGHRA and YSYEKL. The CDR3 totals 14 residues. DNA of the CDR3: TGCGCCAGCAGCCAAGAGGCGACTAGCGACGAGCAGTACTTC. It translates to CASSQEATSDEQYF.

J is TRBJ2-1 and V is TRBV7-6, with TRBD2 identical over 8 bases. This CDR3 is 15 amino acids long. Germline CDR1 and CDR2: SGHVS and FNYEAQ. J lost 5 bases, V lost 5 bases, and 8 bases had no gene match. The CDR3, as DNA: TGTGCCAGCAGCCAAGCGGGAGTCGGGGACAATGAGCAGTTCTTC. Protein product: CASSQAGVGDNEQFF.

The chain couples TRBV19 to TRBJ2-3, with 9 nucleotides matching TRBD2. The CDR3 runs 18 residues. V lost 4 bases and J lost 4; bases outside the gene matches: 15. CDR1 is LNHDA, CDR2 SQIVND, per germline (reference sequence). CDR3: CASSNLGRGRASPDTQYF. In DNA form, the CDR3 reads TGTGCCAGTAGTAACCTGGGGCGCGGGAGGGCCTCGCCAGATACGCAGTATTTT.

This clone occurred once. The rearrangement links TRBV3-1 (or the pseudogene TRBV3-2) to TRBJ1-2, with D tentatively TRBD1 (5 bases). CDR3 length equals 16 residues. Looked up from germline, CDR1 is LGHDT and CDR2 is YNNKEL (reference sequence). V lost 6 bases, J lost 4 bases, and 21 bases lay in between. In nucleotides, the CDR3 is TGTGCCAGCAGTCACCCAGGACACAGGAGCCTCTATGGCTACACCTTC. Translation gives CASSHPGHRSLYGYTF.

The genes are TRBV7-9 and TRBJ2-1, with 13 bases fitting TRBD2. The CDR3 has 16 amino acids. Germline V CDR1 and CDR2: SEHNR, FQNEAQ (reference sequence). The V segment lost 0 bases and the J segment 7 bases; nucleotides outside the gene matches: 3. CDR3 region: CASSLAGLAGVNEQFF. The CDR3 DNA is TGTGCCAGCAGCTTAGCTGGACTAGCGGGAGTGAATGAGCAGTTCTTC.

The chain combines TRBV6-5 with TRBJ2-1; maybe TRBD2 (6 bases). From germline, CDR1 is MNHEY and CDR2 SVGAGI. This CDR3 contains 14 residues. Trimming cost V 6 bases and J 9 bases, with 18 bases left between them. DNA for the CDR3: TGTGCCAGCAGGGGGGGACTTTATACTGCTGAGCAGTTCTTC. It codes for CASRGGLYTAEQFF.

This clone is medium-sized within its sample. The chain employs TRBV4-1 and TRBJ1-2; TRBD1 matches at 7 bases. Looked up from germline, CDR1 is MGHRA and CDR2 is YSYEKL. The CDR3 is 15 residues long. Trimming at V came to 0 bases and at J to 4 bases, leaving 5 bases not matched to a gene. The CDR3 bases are TGCGCCAGCAGCCAAGAGACAGGGAGTTTCTATGGCTACACCTTC. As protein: CASSQETGSFYGYTF.

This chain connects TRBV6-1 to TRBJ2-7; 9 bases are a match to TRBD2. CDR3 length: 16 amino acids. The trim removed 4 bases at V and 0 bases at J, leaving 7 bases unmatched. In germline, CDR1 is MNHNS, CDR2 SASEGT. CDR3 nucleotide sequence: TGTGCCAGCAGTGCCGTAGCGGGAGCTATCTCCTACGAGCAGTACTTC. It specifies CASSAVAGAISYEQYF.

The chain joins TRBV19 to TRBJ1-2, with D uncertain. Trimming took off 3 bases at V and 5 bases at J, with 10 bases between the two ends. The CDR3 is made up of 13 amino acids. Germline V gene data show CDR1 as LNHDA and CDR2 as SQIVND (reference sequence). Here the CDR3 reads CASSIRETYGYTF. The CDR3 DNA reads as TGTGCCAGTAGTATTCGGGAGACGTATGGCTACACCTTC.

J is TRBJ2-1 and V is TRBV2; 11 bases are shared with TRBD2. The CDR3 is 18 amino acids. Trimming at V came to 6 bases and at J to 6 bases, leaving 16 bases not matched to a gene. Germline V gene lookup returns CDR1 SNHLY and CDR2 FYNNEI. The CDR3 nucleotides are TGTGCCAGCAGACTCAGGCCGGGAACTAGCGGGAGTCGCAATGAGCAGTTCTTC. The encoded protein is CASRLRPGTSGSRNEQFF.

The CDR3 is CSCRDNNIQYF. CDR3 coding DNA: TGCAGCTGCAGGGACAACAACATTCAGTACTTC. The chain links TRBV29-1 to TRBJ2-4; TRBD1 is a possible D gene (6 bases). The CDR3 loop spans 11 amino acids. Germline-derived CDR1 and CDR2 are SQVTM and ANQGSEA. V was clipped by 8 bases and J by 7 bases, with 12 bases between them.